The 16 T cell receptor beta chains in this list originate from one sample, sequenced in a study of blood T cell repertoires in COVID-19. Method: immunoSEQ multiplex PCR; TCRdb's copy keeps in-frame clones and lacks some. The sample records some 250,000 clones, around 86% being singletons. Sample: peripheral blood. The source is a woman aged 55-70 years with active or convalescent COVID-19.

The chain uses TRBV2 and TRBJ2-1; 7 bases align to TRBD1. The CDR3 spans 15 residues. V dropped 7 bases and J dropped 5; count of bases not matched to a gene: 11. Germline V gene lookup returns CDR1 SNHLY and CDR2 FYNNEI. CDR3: CASTRQQGIHNEQFF. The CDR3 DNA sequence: TGTGCCAGCACCAGGCAACAGGGGATCCACAATGAGCAGTTCTTC.

In nucleotides, the CDR3 is TGTGCCATTAGGGAGGTAGGCCCTAAAGCGGAAAAACTGTTTTTT. This codes for CAIREVGPKAEKLFF. The chain links TRBV12-1 to TRBJ1-4. TRBV12-1 is a documented pseudogene. CDR3 size: 15 residues.

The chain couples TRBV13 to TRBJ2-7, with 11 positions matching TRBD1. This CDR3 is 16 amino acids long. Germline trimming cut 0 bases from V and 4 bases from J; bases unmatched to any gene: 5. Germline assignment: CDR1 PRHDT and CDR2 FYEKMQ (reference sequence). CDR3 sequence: CASSLGLGTGGYEQYF. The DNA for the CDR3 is TGTGCCAGCAGCTTAGGCCTGGGGACAGGGGGGTACGAGCAGTACTTC.

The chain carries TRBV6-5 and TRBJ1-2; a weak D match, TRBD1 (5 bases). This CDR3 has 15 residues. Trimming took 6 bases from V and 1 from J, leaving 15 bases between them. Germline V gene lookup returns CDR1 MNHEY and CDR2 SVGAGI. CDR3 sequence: CASRSSAGLNYGYTF. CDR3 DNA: TGTGCCAGCAGATCATCGGCAGGGCTTAACTATGGCTACACCTTC.

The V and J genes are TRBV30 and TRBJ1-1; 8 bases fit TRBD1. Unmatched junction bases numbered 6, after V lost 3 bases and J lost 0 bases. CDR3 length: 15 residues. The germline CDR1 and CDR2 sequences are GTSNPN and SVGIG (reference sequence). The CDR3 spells CAWRVQGAMNTEAFF. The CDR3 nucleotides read TGTGCCTGGAGGGTCCAGGGGGCTATGAACACTGAAGCTTTCTTT.

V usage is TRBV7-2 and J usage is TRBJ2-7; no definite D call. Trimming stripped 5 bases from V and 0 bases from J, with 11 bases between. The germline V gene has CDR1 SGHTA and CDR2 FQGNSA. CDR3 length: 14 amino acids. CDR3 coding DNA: TGTGCCAGCAGCCTCGCCCGGGTCTCCTACGAGCAGTACTTC. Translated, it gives CASSLARVSYEQYF.

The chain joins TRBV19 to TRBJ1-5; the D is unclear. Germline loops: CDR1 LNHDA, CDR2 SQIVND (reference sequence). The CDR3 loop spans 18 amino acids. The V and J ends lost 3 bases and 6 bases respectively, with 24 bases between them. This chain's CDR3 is CASSMASSVSGGGQPQHF. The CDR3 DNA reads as TGTGCCAGTAGTATGGCGTCCTCCGTGTCCGGTGGCGGTCAGCCCCAGCATTTT.

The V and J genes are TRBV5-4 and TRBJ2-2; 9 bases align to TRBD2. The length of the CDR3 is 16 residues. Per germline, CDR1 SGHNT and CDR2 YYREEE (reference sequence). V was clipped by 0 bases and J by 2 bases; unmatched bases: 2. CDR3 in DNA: TGTGCCAGCAGCTTGGGACTAGCGGTTAACACCGGGGAGCTGTTTTTT. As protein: CASSLGLAVNTGELFF.

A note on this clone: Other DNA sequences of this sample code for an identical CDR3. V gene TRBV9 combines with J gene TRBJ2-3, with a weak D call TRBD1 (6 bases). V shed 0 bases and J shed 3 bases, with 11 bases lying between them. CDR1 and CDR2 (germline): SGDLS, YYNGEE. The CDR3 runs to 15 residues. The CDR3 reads CASSVGQGGTDTQYF. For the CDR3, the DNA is TGTGCCAGCAGCGTAGGCCAAGGGGGAACAGATACGCAGTATTTT.

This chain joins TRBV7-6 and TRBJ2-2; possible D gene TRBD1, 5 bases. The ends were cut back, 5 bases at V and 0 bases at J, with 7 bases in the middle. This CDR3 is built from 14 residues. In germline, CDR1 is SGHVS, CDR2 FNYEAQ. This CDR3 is CASSPRANTGELFF. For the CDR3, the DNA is TGTGCCAGCAGCCCCAGGGCGAACACCGGGGAGCTGTTTTTT.

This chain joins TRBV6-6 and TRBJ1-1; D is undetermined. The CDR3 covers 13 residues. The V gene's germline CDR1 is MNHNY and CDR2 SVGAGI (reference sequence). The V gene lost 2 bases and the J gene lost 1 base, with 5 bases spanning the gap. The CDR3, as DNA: TGTGCCAGCAGTTACGAGGCGAACACTGAAGCTTTCTTT. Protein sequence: CASSYEANTEAFF.

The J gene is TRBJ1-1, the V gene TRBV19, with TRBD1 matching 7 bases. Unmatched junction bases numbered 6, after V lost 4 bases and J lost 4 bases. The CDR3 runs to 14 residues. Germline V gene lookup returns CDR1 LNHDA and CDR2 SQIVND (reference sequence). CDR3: CASSRGQYPTEAFF. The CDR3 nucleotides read TGTGCCAGTAGTAGGGGACAGTATCCCACTGAAGCTTTCTTT.

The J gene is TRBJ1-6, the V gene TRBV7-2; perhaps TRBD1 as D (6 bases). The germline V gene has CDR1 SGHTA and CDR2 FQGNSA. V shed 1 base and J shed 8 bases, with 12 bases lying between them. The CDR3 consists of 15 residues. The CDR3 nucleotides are TGTGCCAGCAGCTTAGAAGGGGGATGGGATTCACCCCTCCACTTT. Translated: CASSLEGGWDSPLHF. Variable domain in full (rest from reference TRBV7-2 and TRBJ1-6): GAGVSQSPSNKVTEKGKDVELRCDPISGHTALYWYRQSLGQGLEFLIYFQGNSAPDKSGLPSDRFSAERTGGSVSTLTIQRTQQEDSAVYLCASSLEGGWDSPLHFGNGTRLTVT.

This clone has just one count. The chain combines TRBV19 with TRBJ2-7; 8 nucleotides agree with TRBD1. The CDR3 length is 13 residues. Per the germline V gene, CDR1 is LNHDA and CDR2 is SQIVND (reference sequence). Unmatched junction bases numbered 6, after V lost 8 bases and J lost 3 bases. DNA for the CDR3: TGTGCCAGTTCCGGGACAGGAGTCTACGAGCAGTACTTC. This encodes CASSGTGVYEQYF. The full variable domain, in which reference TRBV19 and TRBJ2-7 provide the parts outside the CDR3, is DGGITQSPKYLFRKEGQNVTLSCEQNLNHDAMYWYRQDPGQGLRLIYYSQIVNDFQKGDIAEGYSVSREKKESFPLTVTSAQKNPTAFYLCASSGTGVYEQYFGPGTRLTVT.

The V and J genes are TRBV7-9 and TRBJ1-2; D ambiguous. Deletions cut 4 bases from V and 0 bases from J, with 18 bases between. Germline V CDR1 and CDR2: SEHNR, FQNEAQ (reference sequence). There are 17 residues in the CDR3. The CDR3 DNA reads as TGTGCCAGCAGCTCATCCCGGGTGGTCCAAGCTAACTATGGCTACACCTTC. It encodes CASSSSRVVQANYGYTF.

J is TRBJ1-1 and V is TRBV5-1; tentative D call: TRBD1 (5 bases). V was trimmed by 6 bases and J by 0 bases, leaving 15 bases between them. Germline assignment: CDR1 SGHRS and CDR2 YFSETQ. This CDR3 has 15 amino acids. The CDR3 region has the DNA TGCGCCAGCACCCCAAATGGGGGGGTGAACACTGAAGCTTTCTTT. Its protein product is CASTPNGGVNTEAFF.